Below are 23 T cell receptor beta chains sequenced from a single sample in a study of T cell changes during pregnancy in multiple sclerosis. Sequencing was performed with immunoSEQ multiplex PCR; in TCRdb, only in-frame clones are kept and a portion is missing. The sample lists 60,000 to 85,000 clones; roughly 92% were seen once. The source was peripheral blood, collected in the second trimester of pregnancy. The receptors shown here come from a female donor with multiple sclerosis, enrolled in a pregnancy study.

V is TRBV19 and J is TRBJ2-1; D call uncertain. The germline V gene encodes CDR1 LNHDA and CDR2 SQIVND (reference sequence). V lost 3 bases and J 2 bases, leaving 11 bases between the germline ends. This CDR3 has 15 amino acids. Written as DNA, the CDR3 is TGTGCCAGTAGTATCGGCGGAGCCCCCTACAATGAGCAGTTCTTC. It encodes CASSIGGAPYNEQFF.

The V call is TRBV2, the J call TRBJ1-2; 9 bases are a match to TRBD1. The CDR3 is made up of 14 amino acids. Unmatched junction bases numbered 2, after V lost 6 bases and J lost 0 bases. CDR1 SNHLY and CDR2 FYNNEI come from the germline V gene. The CDR3 DNA sequence: TGTGCCAGCAGCCGACAGGGGGCTAACTATGGCTACACCTTC. Translation: CASSRQGANYGYTF.

The rearrangement joins TRBV4-3 to TRBJ2-3; 14 bases line up with TRBD2. CDR1 and CDR2 from the germline V gene are LGHNA and YSLEER. The CDR3 runs 19 residues. Unmatched junction bases numbered 7, after V lost 0 bases and J lost 2 bases. CDR3 coding DNA: TGCGCCAGCAGCCAAGATTTGCCGACTAGCGGGGGGGCCACAGATACGCAGTATTTT. Protein sequence: CASSQDLPTSGGATDTQYF.

V and J are TRBV7-2 and TRBJ2-2; 7 bases align to TRBD2. CDR1 and CDR2 (germline): SGHTA, FQGNSA. The CDR3 is made up of 15 amino acids. V gave up 5 bases and J gave up 7 bases; unmatched junction bases: 10. CDR3 nucleotides: TGTGCCAGCAGCCTCAGGAAGCGGGGTGGCGGGGAGCTGTTTTTT. It specifies CASSLRKRGGGELFF.

The chain couples TRBV11-2 to TRBJ2-7; 7 bases match TRBD1. Germline CDR1 SGHAT, CDR2 FQNNGV. V gave up 4 bases and J gave up 4 bases; unmatched junction bases: 13. This CDR3 is 16 amino acids long. CDR3 sequence reads: CASSYGVGTDLYEQYF. DNA of the CDR3: TGTGCCAGCAGCTATGGAGTCGGGACAGACCTGTACGAGCAGTACTTC.

The chain employs TRBV6-6 and TRBJ2-7; D possibly corresponds to TRBD1 (6 bases). V was shortened by 5 bases and J by 2 bases, with 13 bases between the two germline ends. The CDR3 covers 14 residues. From germline, CDR1 is MNHNY and CDR2 SVGAGI (reference sequence). The CDR3 protein is CASSRTVDAYEQYF. For the CDR3, the DNA is TGTGCCAGCAGTCGGACAGTCGACGCCTACGAGCAGTACTTC.

This clone has a handful of counts. This chain connects TRBV5-4 to TRBJ1-1; the D is unclear. The length of the CDR3 is 13 residues. Germline values: CDR1 SGHNT, CDR2 YYREEE (reference sequence). V dropped 0 bases and J dropped 3 bases, with 6 bases sitting between them. The CDR3 DNA sequence: TGTGCCAGCAGCTTGGGGTCAGACACTGAAGCTTTCTTT. Its protein is CASSLGSDTEAFF. Variable domain in full (rest from reference TRBV5-4 and TRBJ1-1): ETGVTQSPTHLIKTRGQQVTLRCSSQSGHNTVSWYQQALGQGPQFIFQYYREEENGRGNFPPRFSGLQFPNYSSELNVNALELDDSALYLCASSLGSDTEAFFGQGTRLTVV.

CDR3 residues: CASSQRQGNQPQHF. For the CDR3, the DNA is TGTGCCAGCAGCCAGAGACAGGGAAATCAGCCCCAGCATTTT. The chain recombines TRBV11-2 with TRBJ1-5; 7 bases align to TRBD1. There are 14 residues in the CDR3. CDR1 and CDR2 from the germline V gene are SGHAT and FQNNGV. V was clipped by 5 bases and J by 4 bases; unmatched bases: 5.

The chain combines TRBV30 with TRBJ1-6; D gene ambiguous. This CDR3 is built from 17 residues. V lost 0 bases and J lost 1, with 13 bases in between. CDR1 GTSNPN and CDR2 SVGIG come from the germline V gene (reference sequence). CDR3 DNA: TGTGCCTGGAGTGTAGCCGGGGAGTGGTCCTATAATTCACCCCTCCACTTT. This codes for CAWSVAGEWSYNSPLHF.

The CDR3 sequence is CAIGGTVGHVDEQFF. Written as DNA, the CDR3 is TGTGCCATCGGGGGGACAGTTGGGCACGTCGATGAGCAGTTCTTC. The chain has TRBV10-3 and TRBJ2-1; TRBD1 might be the D (7 bases). Germline V CDR1 and CDR2: ENHRY, SYGVKD. The V and J ends lost 8 bases and 8 bases respectively, with 22 bases between them. The CDR3 sequence is 15 residues long.

V is TRBV7-2 and J is TRBJ2-7; TRBD1 matches 10 bases. CDR1 is SGHTA and CDR2 is FQGNSA in the germline V gene. V shed 5 bases and J 7 bases; nucleotides not matched to a gene: 11. The CDR3 consists of 15 residues. The DNA of the CDR3 is TGTGCCAGCAGCGTACCGGGACAGGGGTCTGGAGAGCAGTACTTC. Translated: CASSVPGQGSGEQYF.

V and J are TRBV4-2 and TRBJ2-3; 10 nucleotides agree with TRBD1. This CDR3 is 19 amino acids long. The ends lost 4 bases at V and 1 base at J; junction bases unmatched: 14. Germline assignment: CDR1 LGHNA and CDR2 YNFKEQ. The CDR3 here is CASSPYLGQGGVGTDTQYF. The CDR3 nucleotides are TGTGCCAGCAGCCCGTATTTAGGACAGGGGGGGGTTGGCACAGATACGCAGTATTTT.

The chain recombines TRBV7-2 with TRBJ2-5; TRBD2 agrees at 7 bases. The CDR3 is made up of 15 amino acids. The junction had 14 bases not matched to a gene; V was cut back by 2 bases and J by 11 bases. The germline V gene has CDR1 SGHTA and CDR2 FQGNSA. The CDR3 coding sequence is TGTGCCAGCAGCTTACACCAGCTAGCGGTGGTACCGCAGTACTTC. This codes for CASSLHQLAVVPQYF.

V gene TRBV7-9 combines with J gene TRBJ2-7; D is perhaps TRBD1 (6 bases). There are 14 residues in the CDR3. Trimming took off 1 base at V and 9 bases at J, with 16 bases between the two ends. Germline CDR1 SEHNR, CDR2 FQNEAQ (reference sequence). The DNA for the CDR3 is TGTGCCAGCAGCTTAGATACAGGGTTCGAGGGGCAGTACTTC. It yields the protein CASSLDTGFEGQYF.

The J gene is TRBJ2-5, the V gene TRBV5-6; 11 bases line up with TRBD2. V lost 1 base and J lost 4; bases outside the gene matches: 3. This CDR3 is 15 amino acids long. From germline, CDR1 is SGHDT and CDR2 YYEEEE. In DNA form, the CDR3 reads TGTGCCAGCAGCTTGCGGCTAGCGGGGGGAGAGACCCAGTACTTC. Translation: CASSLRLAGGETQYF. The variable domain in full, completed from reference TRBV5-6 and TRBJ2-5, reads DAGVTQSPTHLIKTRGQQVTLRCSPKSGHDTVSWYQQALGQGPQFIFQYYEEEERQRGNFPDRFSGHQFPNYSSELNVNALLLGDSALYLCASSLRLAGGETQYFGPGTRLLVL.

V is TRBV23-1 and J is TRBJ2-7, with TRBD1 as a possible D gene (6 bases). TRBV23-1 is an ORF, and what it does is uncertain. V was clipped by 0 bases and J by 0 bases, with 27 bases between them. This CDR3 has 21 residues. CDR3 protein: CASSQSHWLLVRTANSYEQYF. CDR3 sequence (DNA): TGCGCCAGCAGTCAATCCCATTGGCTACTAGTTAGGACAGCTAACTCCTACGAGCAGTACTTC.

This chain joins TRBV29-1 and TRBJ2-1; TRBD2 might be the D (5 bases). Trimming left V 1 base short and J 8 bases short, with 21 bases between. This CDR3 comprises 16 residues. Germline CDR1 is SQVTM and CDR2 is ANQGSEA. CDR3 bases: TGCAGCGTTGAAGGTGGAGGCGGCCCCCGTAATGATGAGCAGTTCTTC. Its translation: CSVEGGGGPRNDEQFF.

The chain links TRBV2 to TRBJ2-3, with 11 bases fitting TRBD2. V was pared by 5 bases and J by 8 bases, with 6 bases of the junction left unmatched. The CDR3 has 14 residues. The V gene's germline CDR1 is SNHLY and CDR2 FYNNEI. CDR3 amino acids: CASSLTSGGGTQYF. The CDR3 bases are TGTGCCAGCAGTCTTACTAGCGGGGGTGGTACGCAGTATTTT.

The genes are TRBV18 and TRBJ2-5; TRBD2 matches 11 bases. V lost 6 bases to trimming and J lost 5 bases; unmatched junction nucleotides: 11. Germline CDR1 KGHSH, CDR2 LQKENI. This CDR3 has 16 residues. CDR3 residues: CASSPGSGGALETQYF. Written as DNA, the CDR3 is TGTGCCAGCTCGCCCGGTAGCGGGGGGGCCTTGGAGACCCAGTACTTC.

J is TRBJ2-5 and V is TRBV27; weak D call: TRBD1 (6 bases). V dropped 6 bases and J dropped 5 bases, with 25 bases sitting between them. Germline values: CDR1 MNHEY, CDR2 SMNVEV (reference sequence). CDR3 length: 17 amino acids. Written as DNA, the CDR3 is TGTGCCAGCAGCCCGCTCCTCGTTCAGGGGTTTTGGGAGACCCAGTACTTC. This codes for CASSPLLVQGFWETQYF.

The J gene is TRBJ2-1, the V gene TRBV7-6; no definite D call. The CDR3 runs 13 residues. Germline CDR1 SGHVS, CDR2 FNYEAQ. V lost 1 base to trimming and J lost 6 bases, with 7 bases between them. DNA of the CDR3: TGTGCCAGCAGCTTAGATCGCGTCAATGAGCAGTTCTTC. It yields the protein CASSLDRVNEQFF.

The rearrangement uses TRBV7-2 and TRBJ2-7, with 11 bases identical to TRBD1. The CDR3 runs to 15 residues. Germline lookup yields CDR1 SGHTA and CDR2 FQGNSA. The J segment lost 3 bases and the V segment lost 5 bases, leaving 6 bases of the junction unmatched. This CDR3 is CASSLDRGLYYEQYF. CDR3 DNA: TGTGCCAGCAGCCTGGACAGGGGGCTTTACTACGAGCAGTACTTC.

The chain has TRBV4-2 and TRBJ1-6, with 7 bases aligning to TRBD1. Germline V gene lookup returns CDR1 LGHNA and CDR2 YNFKEQ. The V segment lost 6 bases and the J segment 7 bases; nucleotides outside the gene matches: 12. The CDR3 is 16 residues long. DNA of the CDR3: TGTGCCAGCAGTCTCAAGCCGGGACAGCAGAATTCACCCCTCCACTTT. Its translation is CASSLKPGQQNSPLHF.